These 31 T cell receptor beta chains originate from one sample sequenced in a study of blood T cell repertoires in COVID-19 (dated by TCRdb to between 2020 and 2021). Preparation of the library involved the immunoSEQ multiplex PCR assay. TCRdb stores this immuneACCESS table with in-frame sequences only. Part of the clones is absent; in the studies checked, under half of the shortfall reflects unresolved V genes, and no reason is known for the rest. Within this sample are about 270,000 clones, with 85% of them counted one time only. Of the sample, about 9.1% falls within the top ten clones. Material: PBMCs or T cells enriched from blood (not recorded which). These TCRs come from a woman in her forties or fifties with acute COVID-19.

The V call is TRBV4-2, the J call TRBJ1-1; D not certain. V was cut by 0 bases and J by 0 bases, with 8 bases left in between. There are 15 residues in the CDR3. Germline V lookup: CDR1 LGHNA, CDR2 YNFKEQ. CDR3 in DNA: TGTGCCAGCAGCCAAGAAGTAGCTTTGAACACTGAAGCTTTCTTT. This translates into CASSQEVALNTEAFF.

The gene calls are TRBV19 and TRBJ2-7; D is perhaps TRBD2 (6 bases). Trimming removed 3 bases at V and 12 bases at J, with 18 bases between. The CDR3 covers 13 residues. Per germline, CDR1 LNHDA and CDR2 SQIVND (reference sequence). CDR3 region: CASSMNGFRDWYF. Here the CDR3 DNA reads TGTGCCAGTAGTATGAACGGTTTTCGGGACTGGTACTTC. Combining the CDR3 with reference TRBV19 and TRBJ2-7 gives the whole variable domain DGGITQSPKYLFRKEGQNVTLSCEQNLNHDAMYWYRQDPGQGLRLIYYSQIVNDFQKGDIAEGYSVSREKKESFPLTVTSAQKNPTAFYLCASSMNGFRDWYFGPGTRLTVT.

The V call is TRBV4-1, the J call TRBJ1-1, with D possibly being TRBD1 (6 bases). Trimming stripped 0 bases from V and 6 bases from J, with 14 bases between. Germline V gene lookup returns CDR1 MGHRA and CDR2 YSYEKL. The CDR3 is 15 amino acids. The CDR3: CASSQDRQGIAEAFF. As DNA, the CDR3 is TGCGCCAGCAGCCAAGATCGGCAGGGGATCGCTGAAGCTTTCTTT.

The chain recombines TRBV3-1 (or the pseudogene TRBV3-2) with TRBJ2-5, with 7 bases fitting TRBD1. The length of the CDR3 is 18 residues. V was clipped by 3 bases and J by 0 bases; unmatched bases: 13. The germline CDR1 and CDR2 sequences are LGHDT and YNNKEL (reference sequence). The CDR3 DNA reads as TGTGCCAGCAGCCAGGGCCGACAGGGCCGGCGGTACCAAGAGACCCAGTACTTC. Translating gives CASSQGRQGRRYQETQYF.

The chain joins TRBV9 to TRBJ2-5, with D perhaps TRBD1 (5 bases). The germline CDR1 and CDR2 sequences are SGDLS and YYNGEE. The CDR3 extends over 13 amino acids. Between the trimmed V and J ends, which lost 0 bases and 4 bases, there was a span of 7 bases. CDR3 DNA sequence: TGTGCCAGCAGCGTAGCAGGGATAGAGACCCAGTACTTC. Encoded protein: CASSVAGIETQYF.

This chain uses TRBV6-5 with TRBJ2-7, with D maybe TRBD1 (5 bases). This CDR3 has 12 amino acids. Germline V gene sequence: CDR1 MNHEY, CDR2 SVGAGI. With 8 bases removed from V and 5 bases from J, the gap between germline ends came to 13 bases. The CDR3 DNA is TGTGCCAGCGCCCCCGTAGGGGACGAGCAGTACTTC. Translating gives CASAPVGDEQYF.

The chain is built from TRBV7-2 and TRBJ1-2; D not resolved. CDR3 length equals 14 residues. V was shortened by 7 bases and J by 8 bases, with 20 bases between the two germline ends. Germline CDR1 is SGHTA and CDR2 is FQGNSA. DNA of the CDR3: TGTGCCAGCACAGCGCCCCCCCAGCTACGAGGCTACACCTTC. It yields the protein CASTAPPQLRGYTF. The full variable domain, its missing parts supplied by reference TRBV7-2 and TRBJ1-2, is GAGVSQSPSNKVTEKGKDVELRCDPISGHTALYWYRQSLGQGLEFLIYFQGNSAPDKSGLPSDRFSAERTGGSVSTLTIQRTQQEDSAVYLCASTAPPQLRGYTFGSGTRLTVV.

This sequence joins TRBV19 and TRBJ2-2; the match to TRBD2 covers 7 bases. CDR3 length: 16 residues. CDR1 and CDR2 (germline): LNHDA, SQIVND (reference sequence). With V trimmed by 6 bases and J by 4 bases, 11 bases remained unmatched. The CDR3 spells CASRRTGTNPTGELFF. DNA for the CDR3: TGTGCCAGTAGGAGGACCGGGACTAACCCCACCGGGGAGCTGTTTTTT. Supplemented by reference TRBV19 and TRBJ2-2, the full variable domain reads DGGITQSPKYLFRKEGQNVTLSCEQNLNHDAMYWYRQDPGQGLRLIYYSQIVNDFQKGDIAEGYSVSREKKESFPLTVTSAQKNPTAFYLCASRRTGTNPTGELFFGEGSRLTVL.

The rearrangement uses TRBV5-6 and TRBJ2-7, with 8 bases matching TRBD1. Trimming removed 0 bases from V and 1 base from J; junction bases left unmatched: 3. CDR1 SGHDT and CDR2 YYEEEE come from the germline V gene. CDR3 length equals 15 residues. The CDR3 bases are TGTGCCAGCAGCTTGGGGACAGGGTATTCCTACGAGCAGTACTTC. Its translation is CASSLGTGYSYEQYF.

The chain uses TRBV9 and TRBJ1-1; the D is unclear. The ends were cut back, 2 bases at V and 2 bases at J, with 7 bases in the middle. Germline V gives CDR1 SGDLS, CDR2 YYNGEE. The CDR3 is 13 amino acids. The CDR3 loop is CASSVKANTEAFF. The CDR3, as DNA: TGTGCCAGCAGCGTGAAAGCCAACACTGAAGCTTTCTTT.

V gene TRBV9 combines with J gene TRBJ2-1, with 9 nucleotides matching TRBD2. Per the germline V gene, CDR1 is SGDLS and CDR2 is YYNGEE. The J segment lost 3 bases and the V segment lost 4 bases, leaving 5 bases of the junction unmatched. The CDR3 is 15 amino acids. CDR3 sequence: CASSPLAGNYNEQFF. CDR3 DNA sequence: TGTGCCAGCAGCCCCCTAGCGGGGAACTACAATGAGCAGTTCTTC. Based on the CDR3 plus reference TRBV9 and TRBJ2-1, the full variable domain is DSGVTQTPKHLITATGQRVTLRCSPRSGDLSVYWYQQSLDQGLQFLIQYYNGEERAKGNILERFSAQQFPDLHSELNLSSLELGDSALYFCASSPLAGNYNEQFFGPGTRLTVL.

J is TRBJ2-1 and V is TRBV10-3; D call uncertain. The V end lost 10 bases, the J end lost 9 bases, and 16 bases lay between the germline ends. The CDR3 is 12 amino acids. Germline CDR1 reads ENHRY; CDR2 reads SYGVKD. The CDR3 DNA sequence: TGTGCCAACGCCCATAATCTACTTGAGCAGTTCTTC. Its protein product is CANAHNLLEQFF.

This sequence joins TRBV19 and TRBJ2-7; 11 bases align to TRBD2. Germline lookup yields CDR1 LNHDA and CDR2 SQIVND (reference sequence). Germline trimming cut 9 bases from V and 0 bases from J; bases unmatched to any gene: 19. The CDR3 is 19 residues long. The CDR3 spells CARVPGPQQTSGGSYEQYF. For the CDR3, the DNA is TGTGCCAGAGTTCCTGGTCCCCAACAAACTAGCGGGGGCTCCTACGAGCAGTACTTC.

The J gene is TRBJ1-2, the V gene TRBV19, with 12 positions matching TRBD1. CDR1 is LNHDA and CDR2 is SQIVND in the germline V gene (reference sequence). J lost 8 bases, V lost 3 bases, and 13 bases had no gene match. This CDR3 has 17 amino acids. The CDR3 is CASSIRGTGGAVVGYTF. The CDR3 nucleotides are TGTGCCAGTAGTATTAGGGGGACAGGGGGCGCGGTTGTCGGCTACACCTTC.

V is TRBV19 and J is TRBJ2-3; TRBD2 matches at 12 bases. Germline V lookup: CDR1 LNHDA, CDR2 SQIVND (reference sequence). This CDR3 spans 17 amino acids. Losses at the gene ends were 5 bases for V and 2 bases for J; bases not matched to a gene: 8. CDR3 residues: CASSDPSGGGHTDTQYF. In nucleotides, the CDR3 is TGTGCCAGTAGTGATCCTAGCGGGGGGGGCCACACAGATACGCAGTATTTT.

V gene TRBV9 combines with J gene TRBJ1-1; maybe TRBD1 (5 bases). The CDR3 spans 15 residues. The V gene lost 0 bases and the J gene lost 1 base, with 10 bases spanning the gap. CDR1 and CDR2 from the germline V gene are SGDLS and YYNGEE. This chain's CDR3 is CASSVVGGTNTEAFF. CDR3 DNA sequence: TGTGCCAGCAGCGTAGTCGGAGGGACGAACACTGAAGCTTTCTTT.

This chain connects TRBV6-5 to TRBJ2-1; TRBD2 is a possible D gene (6 bases). V lost 2 bases, J lost 7 bases, and 15 bases lay in between. CDR3 length: 15 amino acids. CDR1 and CDR2 from the germline V gene are MNHEY and SVGAGI. The CDR3 nucleotides read TGTGCCAGCAGTTACCCCCGGGGAGGACGGAATGAGCAGTTCTTC. Protein product: CASSYPRGGRNEQFF.

V gene TRBV5-1 combines with J gene TRBJ1-1; D may be TRBD1 (5 bases). Trimming took off 4 bases at V and 6 bases at J, with 16 bases between the two ends. Germline V gene data show CDR1 as SGHRS and CDR2 as YFSETQ. The length of the CDR3 is 14 residues. The CDR3 region is CASSQTPGSAEAFF. CDR3 in DNA: TGCGCCAGCAGCCAAACTCCAGGGTCGGCTGAAGCTTTCTTT.

This chain links TRBV9 with TRBJ2-7, with 7 nucleotides matching TRBD2. Germline CDR1 SGDLS, CDR2 YYNGEE. With 0 bases clipped from V and 2 bases from J, the junction kept 5 bases outside the gene matches. The CDR3 contains 15 residues. This chain's CDR3 is CASSVGAGSTYEQYF. For the CDR3, the DNA is TGTGCCAGCAGCGTAGGAGCGGGGAGTACCTACGAGCAGTACTTC.

V gene TRBV5-1 combines with J gene TRBJ1-1; no firm D call. V was trimmed by 4 bases and J by 1 base, leaving 14 bases between them. CDR3 length equals 15 residues. Germline CDR1 reads SGHRS; CDR2 reads YFSETQ. DNA of the CDR3: TGCGCCAGCAGCATGGACCCCACGGGGAACACTGAAGCTTTCTTT. The encoded protein is CASSMDPTGNTEAFF.

V gene TRBV7-2 combines with J gene TRBJ2-7; TRBD2 agrees at 9 bases. Germline loops: CDR1 SGHTA, CDR2 FQGNSA. The CDR3 contains 15 residues. The V gene end was trimmed by 0 bases and the J gene end by 3 bases; junction bases not matched to a gene: 3. CDR3: CASSLASSGDYEQYF. In DNA form, the CDR3 reads TGTGCCAGCAGCTTAGCATCTAGCGGGGACTACGAGCAGTACTTC.

The rearrangement links TRBV4-3 to TRBJ1-6; TRBD1 aligns across 8 bases. The CDR3 is 16 amino acids. V lost 1 base to trimming and J lost 7 bases; unmatched junction nucleotides: 6. Germline loops: CDR1 LGHNA, CDR2 YSLEER. For the CDR3, the DNA is TGCGCCAGCAGCCAAGTCCAGGGGGCAGGGAATTCACCCCTCCACTTT. Residues: CASSQVQGAGNSPLHF.

With regard to this clone: Other DNA sequences of this sample code for an identical CDR3. The chain links TRBV7-9 to TRBJ1-2; the D is unclear. Germline CDR1 is SEHNR and CDR2 is FQNEAQ (reference sequence). The CDR3 is 14 amino acids. Between the trimmed V and J ends, which lost 1 base and 0 bases, there was a span of 6 bases. The CDR3 region is CASSLGASNYGYTF. CDR3 DNA: TGTGCCAGCAGCTTAGGGGCTTCTAACTATGGCTACACCTTC.

The chain is built from TRBV27 and TRBJ1-5; perhaps TRBD1 as D (6 bases). Germline CDR1 is MNHEY and CDR2 is SMNVEV (reference sequence). The CDR3 consists of 13 residues. The V end lost 4 bases, the J end lost 6 bases, and 10 bases lay between the germline ends. This CDR3 reads CASSSTRGQPQHF. As DNA, the CDR3 is TGTGCCAGCAGTTCGACCAGGGGTCAGCCCCAGCATTTT.

V usage is TRBV4-2 and J usage is TRBJ2-7; TRBD2 might be the D (5 bases). V was cut by 0 bases and J by 2 bases, with 8 bases left in between. The CDR3 sequence is 14 residues long. The germline V gene encodes CDR1 LGHNA and CDR2 YNFKEQ. This CDR3 is CASSQETGTYEQYF. The CDR3 bases are TGTGCCAGCAGCCAAGAAACGGGGACCTACGAGCAGTACTTC.

The gene calls are TRBV7-6 and TRBJ2-7, with 12 nucleotides matching TRBD2. The J segment lost 3 bases and the V segment lost 5 bases, leaving 2 bases of the junction unmatched. CDR1 is SGHVS and CDR2 is FNYEAQ in the germline V gene. The CDR3 has 14 residues. The CDR3 spells CASSPGLAGYEQYF. CDR3 in DNA: TGTGCCAGCAGCCCGGGACTAGCGGGCTACGAGCAGTACTTC.

This clone showed up just a few times. The V and J genes are TRBV5-8 and TRBJ1-5; 9 bases agree with TRBD1. The germline gives CDR1 SGHTS, CDR2 YDEGEE. The J segment lost 2 bases and the V segment lost 0 bases, leaving 0 bases of the junction unmatched. The CDR3 has 15 amino acids. The CDR3 sequence is CASSLGTGGNQPQHF. In nucleotides, the CDR3 is TGTGCCAGCAGCTTGGGGACAGGGGGCAATCAGCCCCAGCATTTT.

This chain links TRBV30 with TRBJ1-2, with D maybe TRBD1 (5 bases). V was trimmed by 4 bases and J by 6 bases, leaving 18 bases between them. The germline gives CDR1 GTSNPN, CDR2 SVGIG (reference sequence). The CDR3 has 14 amino acids. CDR3 sequence reads: CAWNLKGALDGYTF. DNA of the CDR3: TGTGCCTGGAATCTTAAAGGGGCCCTTGATGGCTACACCTTC.

The CDR3, as DNA: TGTGCCAGTAGTATAACCTGGACAGGGTTCTACGAGCAGTACTTC. Translating gives CASSITWTGFYEQYF. The chain has TRBV19 and TRBJ2-7; 8 bases line up with TRBD1. This CDR3 contains 15 residues. Germline CDR1 reads LNHDA; CDR2 reads SQIVND (reference sequence). V lost 2 bases and J lost 3; bases outside the gene matches: 6.

This chain joins TRBV18 and TRBJ1-1; 8 bases fit TRBD1. CDR3 length: 14 amino acids. The germline V gene encodes CDR1 KGHSH and CDR2 LQKENI. V lost 2 bases and J lost 7; bases outside the gene matches: 6. CDR3 coding DNA: TGTGCCAGCTCACCAGGGACAGGCGAACTTGAAGCTTTCTTT. As protein: CASSPGTGELEAFF.

The rearrangement joins TRBV30 to TRBJ1-2, with D hard to call. The germline V and J ends were trimmed by 0 bases and 5 bases, with 7 bases remaining between them. This CDR3 is built from 12 residues. The germline CDR1 and CDR2 sequences are GTSNPN and SVGIG (reference sequence). The CDR3 DNA reads as TGTGCCTGGAGTGTAGGCGGGTATGGCTACACCTTC. Translating gives CAWSVGGYGYTF.